A single sample is the source of the 10 T cell receptor beta chains below, sequenced in a study of T cells in localized non-small cell lung cancer. Libraries were prepared by immunoSEQ multiplex PCR; TCRdb keeps only in-frame clonotypes and omits some of them. This table has 5,000 to 7,000 clones, 85% appearing once. Source: PBMCs, taken before any cancer treatment. The receptors derive from a woman aged 40-75 years with stage II lung adenocarcinoma.

The chain joins TRBV25-1 to TRBJ1-1; 9 bases line up with TRBD1. The CDR3 extends over 15 amino acids. The ends lost 4 bases at V and 1 base at J; junction bases unmatched: 4. Germline V gives CDR1 MGHDK, CDR2 SYGVNS. The CDR3 spells CASSGWDRENTEAFF. For the CDR3, the DNA is TGTGCCAGCAGTGGTTGGGACAGGGAGAACACTGAAGCTTTCTTT.

This clone was counted once. DNA for the CDR3: TGTGCCAGCAGTGACTCGCTAGCGGGAGCAGATACGCAGTATTTT. Translated: CASSDSLAGADTQYF. The rearrangement joins TRBV6-4 to TRBJ2-3; 10 positions match TRBD2. This CDR3 region has 15 residues. J was trimmed by 4 bases and V by 0 bases; bases with no gene match: 1. Germline loops: CDR1 MRHNA, CDR2 SNTAGT.

J is TRBJ1-1 and V is TRBV7-8, with 9 bases that match TRBD1. Germline V gene data show CDR1 as SGHVS and CDR2 as FQNEAQ. The CDR3 sequence is 15 residues long. Losses at the gene ends were 2 bases for V and 5 bases for J; bases not matched to a gene: 6. The CDR3 DNA is TGTGCCAGCAGCTTAAAATGGACAGGGGTTACTGAAGCTTTCTTT. This gives the protein CASSLKWTGVTEAFF. Complete variable domain (other parts from reference TRBV7-8 and TRBJ1-1): GAGVSQSPRYKVAKRGQDVALRCDPISGHVSLFWYQQALGQGPEFLTYFQNEAQLDKSGLPSDRFFAERPEGSVSTLKIQRTQQEDSAVYLCASSLKWTGVTEAFFGQGTRLTVV.

The rearrangement joins TRBV2 to TRBJ2-2; 7 nucleotides agree with TRBD2. Germline V gives CDR1 SNHLY, CDR2 FYNNEI. V lost 7 bases to trimming and J lost 5 bases; unmatched junction nucleotides: 16. This CDR3 contains 17 residues. This chain's CDR3 is CASIGFPGLGATGELFF. DNA for the CDR3: TGTGCCAGCATTGGTTTCCCCGGACTAGGCGCGACCGGGGAGCTGTTTTTT.

J is TRBJ2-2 and V is TRBV4-2; maybe TRBD2 (5 bases). V lost 6 bases and J lost 5, with 16 bases in between. The V gene's germline CDR1 is LGHNA and CDR2 YNFKEQ. The CDR3 is 15 residues long. The DNA for the CDR3 is TGTGCCAGCAGGTTCTCGCTGGGAGCGACCGGGGAGCTGTTTTTT. Residues: CASRFSLGATGELFF.

The chain carries TRBV4-1 and TRBJ1-2; D uncertain. Per germline, CDR1 MGHRA and CDR2 YSYEKL. The length of the CDR3 is 14 residues. V gave up 3 bases and J gave up 4 bases, with 12 bases separating them. The chain's CDR3 is CASSQSTSPYGYTF. The CDR3 region has the DNA TGCGCCAGCAGCCAGTCGACAAGTCCCTATGGCTACACCTTC.

V is TRBV4-3 and J is TRBJ2-1; 11 bases match TRBD2. V dropped 0 bases and J dropped 9; count of bases not matched to a gene: 13. CDR1 LGHNA and CDR2 YSLEER come from the germline V gene. This CDR3 comprises 18 residues. CDR3 sequence reads: CASSQDFGASGRLSEQFF. DNA of the CDR3: TGCGCCAGCAGCCAAGACTTCGGGGCTAGCGGGAGGCTCAGTGAGCAGTTCTTC.

This chain joins TRBV7-8 and TRBJ2-7; TRBD1 matches at 9 bases. V shed 2 bases and J 3 bases; nucleotides not matched to a gene: 17. Germline-derived CDR1 and CDR2 are SGHVS and FQNEAQ. This CDR3 contains 19 residues. The CDR3 DNA is TGTGCCAGCAGCTTAACGGTGAAGGTGGGGACAGGGATTTTCTACGAGCAGTACTTC. Translating it yields CASSLTVKVGTGIFYEQYF.

V usage is TRBV5-5 and J usage is TRBJ2-7, with D possibly being TRBD1 (6 bases). Trimming took off 4 bases at V and 7 bases at J, with 18 bases between the two ends. This CDR3 comprises 14 residues. CDR1 SGHKS and CDR2 YYEKEE come from the germline V gene (reference sequence). The CDR3 nucleotides read TGTGCCAGCAGCCTGGACAGCCTGCTGGGGGAGCAGTACTTC. Amino acids: CASSLDSLLGEQYF.

CDR3 sequence: CASSIPPNQPQHF. CDR3 sequence (DNA): TGTGCCAGTAGTATTCCCCCGAATCAGCCCCAGCATTTT. This chain links TRBV19 with TRBJ1-5; D is ambiguous. V dropped 3 bases and J dropped 4 bases, with 7 bases sitting between them. The V gene's germline CDR1 is LNHDA and CDR2 SQIVND (reference sequence). The CDR3 length is 13 residues.